Below, 20 T cell receptor beta chains from the same sample are listed, as sequenced in a study of blood T cell repertoires in COVID-19. Sequencing was performed with immunoSEQ multiplex PCR; in TCRdb, only in-frame clones are kept and a portion is missing. The sample yields more than 300,000 clones, roughly 90% seen once. Sequencing used PBMCs or T cells enriched from blood (not recorded which). The receptors were gathered from a woman in her 30s who had recovered from COVID-19.

The chain has TRBV5-4 and TRBJ2-3; 10 bases align to TRBD1. CDR1 is SGHNT, CDR2 YYREEE, per germline (reference sequence). This CDR3 region has 14 residues. The ends lost 4 bases at V and 5 bases at J; junction bases unmatched: 4. The CDR3 is CASSRTGGRDTQYF. The DNA for the CDR3 is TGTGCCAGCAGCCGGACAGGGGGGAGAGATACGCAGTATTTT.

The V call is TRBV6-5, the J call TRBJ2-7; 11 bases fit TRBD1. The CDR3 has 15 residues. The V and J ends lost 0 bases and 5 bases, in that order; junction bases with no gene match: 3. CDR1 is MNHEY, CDR2 SVGAGI, per germline. Here the CDR3 reads CASSYSGQGGNEQYF. Written as DNA, the CDR3 is TGTGCCAGCAGTTACTCGGGACAGGGGGGAAACGAGCAGTACTTC.

This chain joins TRBV4-1 and TRBJ2-3; D perhaps matches TRBD2 (6 bases). This CDR3 has 18 residues. Per germline, CDR1 MGHRA and CDR2 YSYEKL. Trimming took 4 bases from V and 0 from J, leaving 20 bases between them. In DNA, the CDR3 is TGCGCCAGCAGCCGAGCGATATACGGGGACTTTAGCACAGATACGCAGTATTTT. The encoded protein is CASSRAIYGDFSTDTQYF.

The rearrangement joins TRBV19 to TRBJ1-5; TRBD1 agrees at 9 bases. V lost 6 bases, J lost 7 bases, and 16 bases stayed unmatched. The CDR3 consists of 17 residues. Germline V gene data show CDR1 as LNHDA and CDR2 as SQIVND (reference sequence). The CDR3 is CASSVLPGQGTEQPQHF. DNA for the CDR3: TGTGCCAGTAGCGTTCTTCCGGGACAGGGTACGGAGCAGCCCCAGCATTTT. The full variable domain, completed using reference TRBV19 and TRBJ1-5, is DGGITQSPKYLFRKEGQNVTLSCEQNLNHDAMYWYRQDPGQGLRLIYYSQIVNDFQKGDIAEGYSVSREKKESFPLTVTSAQKNPTAFYLCASSVLPGQGTEQPQHFGDGTRLSIL.

CDR3 sequence reads: CASSPTSGGFANTGELFF. CDR3 nucleotides: TGTGCCAGCAGCCCCACTAGCGGGGGCTTCGCGAACACCGGGGAGCTGTTTTTT. The gene calls are TRBV11-2 and TRBJ2-2; 11 bases line up with TRBD2. The germline V gene has CDR1 SGHAT and CDR2 FQNNGV. The CDR3 loop spans 18 amino acids. V lost 5 bases and J lost 0; bases outside the gene matches: 8.

J is TRBJ1-1 and V is TRBV7-3; D is unresolved. Germline CDR1 is SGHTA and CDR2 is FQGTGA. The V and J ends lost 0 bases and 3 bases respectively, with 8 bases between them. The CDR3 extends over 14 amino acids. The CDR3 loop reads CASSLTGGDTEAFF. DNA of the CDR3: TGTGCCAGCAGCTTAACGGGCGGGGACACTGAAGCTTTCTTT.

This chain uses TRBV7-9 with TRBJ2-2; 10 bases line up with TRBD2. In germline, CDR1 is SEHNR, CDR2 FQNEAQ (reference sequence). The CDR3 extends over 16 amino acids. Germline trimming cut 6 bases from V and 0 bases from J; bases unmatched to any gene: 4. CDR3 DNA: TGTGCCAGCAGAAAAACTAGCGGGACGAACACCGGGGAGCTGTTTTTT. This gives the protein CASRKTSGTNTGELFF.

This rearrangement joins TRBV5-1 to TRBJ2-1; 7 bases are shared with TRBD2. Losses at the gene ends were 1 base for V and 1 base for J; bases not matched to a gene: 5. Per the germline V gene, CDR1 is SGHRS and CDR2 is YFSETQ. CDR3 size: 16 residues. DNA of the CDR3: TGCGCCAGCAGCTTGTTTATGCGGGAGTCCTACAATGAGCAGTTCTTC. Translation gives CASSLFMRESYNEQFF.

This clone was seen only a few times. Written as DNA, the CDR3 is TGTGCCAGCAGCCAAGATAGATTCAAGGGTTGGAGGGATACGCAGTATTTT. This codes for CASSQDRFKGWRDTQYF. The gene calls are TRBV14 and TRBJ2-3, with D tentatively TRBD2 (5 bases). The germline V and J ends were trimmed by 0 bases and 6 bases, with 19 bases remaining between them. The CDR3 has 17 amino acids. Germline V gene lookup returns CDR1 SGHDN and CDR2 FVKESK.

The count of this clone is one. Here the CDR3 DNA reads TGCGCCAGCAGCCCCGGGACATCCAAGGGTGGCTACACCTTC. It codes for CASSPGTSKGGYTF. The chain joins TRBV5-1 to TRBJ1-2, with D perhaps TRBD1 (6 bases). This CDR3 spans 14 amino acids. Per the germline V gene, CDR1 is SGHRS and CDR2 is YFSETQ. The germline V and J ends were trimmed by 4 bases and 7 bases, with 17 bases remaining between them.

This clone showed up just once. This rearrangement joins TRBV14 to TRBJ1-6, with 8 positions matching TRBD1. The V gene's germline CDR1 is SGHDN and CDR2 FVKESK. The junction had 2 bases not matched to a gene; V was cut back by 6 bases and J by 7 bases. The CDR3 is 13 residues long. The CDR3 loop is CASRGQVNSPLHF. CDR3 DNA: TGTGCCAGCAGGGGACAGGTGAATTCACCCCTCCACTTT.

The chain couples TRBV28 to TRBJ1-2; perhaps TRBD1 as D (5 bases). The V and J ends lost 4 bases and 6 bases respectively, with 15 bases between them. The germline V gene has CDR1 MDHEN and CDR2 SYDVKM. The CDR3 length is 14 residues. The CDR3 DNA is TGTGCCAGCAGTTCCCCCCAGGGATCCCATGGCTACACCTTC. Protein product: CASSSPQGSHGYTF.

The rearrangement joins TRBV19 to TRBJ1-5; TRBD1 aligns across 9 bases. This CDR3 has 15 residues. V trimming: 3 bases; J trimming: 6 bases; junction bases outside the gene matches: 6. CDR1 LNHDA and CDR2 SQIVND come from the germline V gene (reference sequence). The CDR3 spells CASSMGTGSGQPQHF. CDR3 nucleotides: TGTGCCAGTAGTATGGGGACAGGGTCAGGTCAGCCCCAGCATTTT.

This sequence joins TRBV5-3 and TRBJ1-4; D gene uncertain. TRBV5-3 falls under the ORF class, with uncertain function. The CDR3 totals 14 residues. The CDR3 is CATQPPGTNEKLFF. The DNA for the CDR3 is TGTGCAACTCAACCCCCCGGGACTAATGAAAAACTGTTTTTT.

The chain couples TRBV6-5 to TRBJ2-1; 12 positions match TRBD2. Germline CDR1 and CDR2: MNHEY and SVGAGI. The CDR3 contains 14 residues. V gave up 7 bases and J gave up 5 bases; unmatched junction bases: 3. The CDR3 protein is CASNGLAGNNEQFF. CDR3 nucleotides: TGTGCCAGCAATGGACTAGCGGGAAACAATGAGCAGTTCTTC.

The chain recombines TRBV19 with TRBJ1-2, with TRBD1 matching over 7 bases. With 5 bases clipped from V and 4 bases from J, the junction kept 10 bases outside the gene matches. From germline, CDR1 is LNHDA and CDR2 SQIVND (reference sequence). The CDR3 has 15 amino acids. CDR3 sequence: CASSAPGQSRYGYTF. The CDR3 DNA reads TGTGCCAGTAGTGCCCCGGGACAGAGTCGCTATGGCTACACCTTC.

The J gene is TRBJ2-7, the V gene TRBV7-2; 11 nucleotides agree with TRBD1. From germline, CDR1 is SGHTA and CDR2 FQGNSA. J gave up 3 bases and V 2 bases, and 9 bases lay outside the gene matches. This CDR3 has 17 amino acids. Written as DNA, the CDR3 is TGTGCCAGCAGCTTAAAACCTGGGACAGGGGGGAACTACGAGCAGTACTTC. It is translated as CASSLKPGTGGNYEQYF.

The chain recombines TRBV29-1 with TRBJ1-1; D ambiguous. The CDR3 is made up of 13 amino acids. Germline V lookup: CDR1 SQVTM, CDR2 ANQGSEA. V lost 6 bases and J 0 bases, leaving 11 bases between the germline ends. CDR3 region: CSVSTRMNTEAFF. CDR3 nucleotide sequence: TGCAGCGTCTCGACAAGGATGAACACTGAAGCTTTCTTT.

The gene calls are TRBV28 and TRBJ1-1; D unclear. This CDR3 is built from 13 residues. Germline CDR1 and CDR2: MDHEN and SYDVKM. The ends were cut back, 5 bases at V and 3 bases at J, with 10 bases in the middle. CDR3 in amino acids: CASSPDTYTEAFF. The CDR3 nucleotides are TGTGCCAGCAGTCCCGACACTTACACTGAAGCTTTCTTT.

V usage is TRBV5-5 and J usage is TRBJ1-1; D is perhaps TRBD1 (5 bases). The CDR3 length is 15 residues. Germline lookup yields CDR1 SGHKS and CDR2 YYEKEE (reference sequence). The V and J ends lost 4 bases and 6 bases respectively, with 19 bases between them. CDR3 protein: CASSPLIAGWAEAFF. CDR3 sequence (DNA): TGTGCCAGCAGCCCCCTAATAGCAGGGTGGGCTGAAGCTTTCTTT. Filled out from reference TRBV5-5 and TRBJ1-1, the complete variable domain reads DAGVTQSPTHLIKTRGQQVTLRCSPISGHKSVSWYQQVLGQGPQFIFQYYEKEERGRGNFPDRFSARQFPNYSSELNVNALLLGDSALYLCASSPLIAGWAEAFFGQGTRLTVV.